Listed below are T cell receptor beta chains from one sample, sequenced in a study of OX40 agonist ivuxolimab in advanced cancers. Some clones are missing from TCRdb's copy, which holds only in-frame ones; the method was immunoSEQ multiplex PCR. Among 55,000 to 65,000 clones listed, 85% were seen once. The material was CD4+ or CD8+ T cells sorted from blood, obtained in a trial of the OX40 agonist ivuxolimab. The receptor source for this set is an adult with an advanced solid tumor such as melanoma, head and neck, liver or kidney cancer. Both conserved end residues are part of each CDR3. The D gene is left open where the match is weak. Clone sizes are given selectively: once, few, many, or a class where the clone is expanded.

cdr3_length	d_call	j_call	v_call	clone_size	cdr3_nt	cdr3_aa
13	TRBD1	TRBJ2-7	TRBV27	NA	TGTGCCAGCAGCCGGGACAGGGGACGCGAGCAGTACTTC	CASSRDRGREQYF
15	NA	TRBJ1-1	TRBV5-6	NA	TGTGCCAGCAGCTTGGCCCCAGGGATGAACACTGAAGCTTTCTTT	CASSLAPGMNTEAFF
13	TRBD1	TRBJ2-5	TRBV6-5	NA	TGTGCCAGCAGTGACACAGGGGCGAAGACCCAGTACTTC	CASSDTGAKTQYF
16	TRBD1	TRBJ2-7	TRBV5-5	NA	TGTGCCAGCAGCTGGTCCGGGACAGGGAGCACCTACGAGCAGTACTTC	CASSWSGTGSTYEQYF
15	NA	TRBJ2-7	TRBV18	NA	TGTGCCAGCTCACCAGGGACTGTCCCCCTCTACGAGCAGTACTTC	CASSPGTVPLYEQYF
13	NA	TRBJ1-5	TRBV5-5	NA	TGTGCCAGCAGCAGCGACAGTGATCAGCCCCAGCATTTT	CASSSDSDQPQHF
16	NA	TRBJ2-7	TRBV5-1	NA	TGCGCCAGCAGCTTGAAATATCCAGGGCCGCACCTCGAGCAGTACTTC	CASSLKYPGPHLEQYF
17	TRBD2	TRBJ2-5	TRBV5-4	once	TGTGCCAGCGCCCTCATTAGGGGGGGACTAGATCAAGAGACCCAGTACTTC	CASALIRGGLDQETQYF
14	NA	TRBJ2-7	TRBV27	NA	TGTGCCAGCATGTCGGGCAGGGGAGGCTACGAGCAGTACTTC	CASMSGRGGYEQYF
15	NA	TRBJ2-2	TRBV11-1	NA	TGTGCCAGCAGCTCGACATCCTTGGACGCCGGGGAGCTGTTTTTT	CASSSTSLDAGELFF
14	TRBD1	TRBJ1-1	TRBV2	few	TGTGCCAGCAGTCCCGGGACAGGGAACACTGAAGCTTTCTTT	CASSPGTGNTEAFF
15	NA	TRBJ2-7	TRBV13	NA	TGTGCCAGCAGCCCCACCCCGGGCCTACTCTACGAGCAGTACTTC	CASSPTPGLLYEQYF
12	NA	TRBJ2-5	TRBV19	NA	TGTGCCAGTAGCCGACTAGGGGAGACCCAGTACTTC	CASSRLGETQYF
13	NA	TRBJ2-7	TRBV10-3	NA	TGTGCCATCAACCCCACAGCCGGGGTAGGGCAGTACTTC	CAINPTAGVGQYF
16	TRBD2	TRBJ2-1	TRBV11-2	NA	TGTGCCAGCAGCTTAGCGGGGCTAGCGGGAGCACGTGAGCAGTTCTTC	CASSLAGLAGAREQFF
13	NA	TRBJ2-7	TRBV29-1	NA	TGCAGCGTTGAAGGCTCGTCCAACTACGAGCAGTACTTC	CSVEGSSNYEQYF
17	TRBD2	TRBJ2-3	TRBV4-1	NA	TGCGCCAGCAGCCTTGGGACTAGCGGGAGAGAACGAGGTACGCAGTATTTT	CASSLGTSGRERGTQYF
15	NA	TRBJ2-7	TRBV19	NA	TGTGCCAGTATCGACCGGCCGCAAGGCCCCCTCGAGCAGTACTTC	CASIDRPQGPLEQYF
15	NA	TRBJ1-2	TRBV6-5	NA	TGTGCCAGCAGTCCGGGCTCGAGAACCTTCTATGGCTACACCTTC	CASSPGSRTFYGYTF
15	NA	TRBJ2-5	TRBV28	NA	TGTGCCAGCAGTTCTCCCCCAAGGGGGGAAGAGACCCAGTACTTC	CASSSPPRGEETQYF
16	TRBD1	TRBJ2-7	TRBV28	NA	TGTGCCAGCATAAGCACAGGGGGCGCCAGCTCCTACGAGCAGTACTTC	CASISTGGASSYEQYF
12	TRBD1	TRBJ1-2	TRBV2	once	TGTGCCAGCAGATACAGGGGGCTTGGCTACACCTTC	CASRYRGLGYTF
15	TRBD2	TRBJ2-3	TRBV18	NA	TGTGCCAGCTCACCGCCCGTGGCGGGGGGAGATACGCAGTATTTT	CASSPPVAGGDTQYF
12	NA	TRBJ2-5	TRBV18	NA	TGTGCCAGCTCACCGACAGAAGAGACCCAGTACTTC	CASSPTEETQYF
14	NA	TRBJ2-1	TRBV5-1	NA	TGCGCCAGCAGCCGAGGGGGTCGTAACAATGAGCAGTTCTTC	CASSRGGRNNEQFF
14	TRBD2	TRBJ2-5	TRBV5-1	NA	TGCGCCAGCAGCTTGGCCCCGGGGGGGGAGACCCAGTACTTC	CASSLAPGGETQYF
14	TRBD1	TRBJ2-1	TRBV9	NA	TGTGCCAGCACCCCGGGACAGGGTCTATATGAGCAGTTCTTC	CASTPGQGLYEQFF
12	NA	TRBJ2-7	TRBV5-5	NA	TGTGCCAGCAGCCGCGACAACTACGAGCAGTACTTC	CASSRDNYEQYF
15	NA	TRBJ2-5	TRBV6-1	NA	TGTGCCAGCAGTGTTGCCCCGGGGGACCAAGAGACCCAGTACTTC	CASSVAPGDQETQYF
16	TRBD1	TRBJ2-3	TRBV5-1	once	TGCGCCAGCAGCGTAGGGACAGGGGGCGCGGGAGATACGCAGTATTTT	CASSVGTGGAGDTQYF
14	NA	TRBJ1-1	TRBV13	NA	TGTGCCAGCAGCTTAGGTTTGGGAAACACTGAAGCTTTCTTT	CASSLGLGNTEAFF
16	TRBD1	TRBJ2-7	TRBV11-1	few	TGTGCCAGCAGCTTCAGGTCTGGAACAGGGGCCTACGAGCAGTACTTC	CASSFRSGTGAYEQYF
16	NA	TRBJ1-3	TRBV4-1	NA	TGCGCCAGCAGCCAGACTGGAATGGTCCTGGGAAACACCATATATTTT	CASSQTGMVLGNTIYF
11	NA	TRBJ1-6	TRBV21-1	NA	TGTGCCAGCGGCAATAATTCACCCCTCCACTTT	CASGNNSPLHF
14	TRBD1	TRBJ2-5	TRBV5-1	NA	TGCGCCAGCAGCCTAGGGGGCGGGTTAGAGACCCAGTACTTC	CASSLGGGLETQYF
14	NA	TRBJ2-1	TRBV7-9	NA	TGTGCCAGCAGCTTAGCCTCTCGCTACAATGAGCAGTTCTTC	CASSLASRYNEQFF
13	NA	TRBJ2-2	TRBV9	NA	TGTGCCAGCAGCGTAGAAGACACCGGGGAGCTGTTTTTT	CASSVEDTGELFF
14	NA	TRBJ2-2	TRBV19	few	TGTGCCAGTAGTATACGGGACAATACCGGGGAGCTGTTTTTT	CASSIRDNTGELFF
11	NA	TRBJ2-1	TRBV29-1	NA	TGCAGCACCCGGACGAACAATGAGCAGTTCTTC	CSTRTNNEQFF
14	TRBD1	TRBJ2-3	TRBV15	NA	TGTGCCACCAGCAGAGGGACAGGGGCGGATACGCAGTATTTT	CATSRGTGADTQYF
18	TRBD2	TRBJ2-1	TRBV14	NA	TGTGCCAGCAGCCAAGACCTAATTAGCGGGGTGTCCTACAATGAGCAGTTCTTC	CASSQDLISGVSYNEQFF
12	NA	TRBJ2-7	TRBV30	NA	TGTGCCTGGAGTGTATTACAGGGAGAGCAGTACTTC	CAWSVLQGEQYF
16	TRBD1	TRBJ2-2	TRBV19	NA	TGTGCCAGTAGTATTAGGACAGGGGGCCGGGCCGGGGAGCTGTTTTTT	CASSIRTGGRAGELFF
16	NA	TRBJ1-4	TRBV27	once	TGTGCCAGCAGTCCCACTTTAGGGGGGGCGGTTGAAAAACTGTTTTTT	CASSPTLGGAVEKLFF
12	NA	TRBJ2-7	TRBV11-2	few	TGTGCCAGCAGCTTAGAGTTCGGGGAGCAGTACTTC	CASSLEFGEQYF
17	TRBD2	TRBJ2-1	TRBV27	NA	TGTGCCAGCAGTTGGGGGACTAGCGGGAGGAGCTACAATGAGCAGTTCTTC	CASSWGTSGRSYNEQFF
14	TRBD1	TRBJ2-7	TRBV7-9	NA	TGTGCCAGCACCTTGACAGGGGGCGGCTACGAGCAGTACTTC	CASTLTGGGYEQYF
17	TRBD1	TRBJ1-1	TRBV28	NA	TGTGCCAGCAGCCGAAGGGACAGGGGAGAGCTGAACACTGAAGCTTTCTTT	CASSRRDRGELNTEAFF
14	NA	TRBJ1-1	TRBV30	once	TGTGCCTGGAGTGGAGGGGGGGTCGGAACTGAAGCTTTCTTT	CAWSGGGVGTEAFF
15	TRBD1	TRBJ1-6	TRBV19	NA	TGTGCCAGTAGTGCGGTTGACAGGGGAAACTCACCCCTCCACTTT	CASSAVDRGNSPLHF
17	NA	TRBJ1-5	TRBV10-1	NA	TGCGCCAGCAGTGAGTCACTAGGGGTGAATAGCAATCAGCCCCAGCATTTT	CASSESLGVNSNQPQHF
14	NA	TRBJ2-5	TRBV28	NA	TGTGCCAGCAGTTTGTTGGGCAGGGCAGAGACCCAGTACTTC	CASSLLGRAETQYF
13	NA	TRBJ1-1	TRBV6-1	NA	TGTGCCAGCAGTAAGACAACGAACACTGAAGCTTTCTTT	CASSKTTNTEAFF
15	NA	TRBJ1-2	TRBV18	NA	TGTGCCAGCTCACCAGGGGCAGGCGATAACTATGGCTACACCTTC	CASSPGAGDNYGYTF
15	TRBD1	TRBJ2-6	TRBV7-9	NA	TGTGCCAGCAGCTCCGGGACAGCTGGGGCCAACGTCCTGACTTTC	CASSSGTAGANVLTF